This T cell receptor beta chain was found in a study of circulating CD8 cells and anti-PD-1 response in melanoma. Study at large: Every 2 weeks, patients got 3 mg/kg nivolumab intravenously. Points from the study as a whole: Some patients were treatment-naive; others were previously treated. Diversity ranked highest in DNEG and lowest in TIGIT subsets. A small cohort with few responders supplied the baseline and M1 comparisons.

Using around 14 ng of total RNA, TCR libraries were made with the QIAseq Immune Repertoire TCR panel. From the reads, TCRdb called clonotypes with MiXCR, one entry per CDR3 protein. The profile covers 1,400 or so distinct CDR3 sequences, with about a tenth appearing a single time and about 14% taken by the ten largest. Four subsets defined by PD-1 and/or TIGIT were sorted from live CD3+CD8+TCRalphabeta+ cells. A remark on this clonotype: The antigen is undetermined.

The germline V and J ends were trimmed by 7 bases and 2 bases, with 8 bases remaining between them. The CDR3 runs 12 residues. Germline V gene sequence: CDR1 LNHDA, CDR2 SQIVND (reference sequence). This clonotype was obtained from a human donor with melanoma. This specimen was CD8+ T cells from PBMCs, taken at baseline or after one month of anti-PD-1 therapy (not recorded which). The chain has TRBV19 and TRBJ1-2, with no clear D. This CDR3 is CASKEGNYGYTF. The CDR3, as DNA: TGTGCCAGTAAGGAGGGAAACTATGGCTACACCTTC.